This T cell receptor (beta chain) was recovered during a study of radiation and T cells in renal cell carcinoma (TCRdb year 2020). For the study in its entirety: In total, 50 to 60 samples, comprising around 26 tumors and some 27 peripheral blood samples, were subjected to TCR beta sequencing. The final blood draw was performed at 4 weeks after radiation, at the same time as nephrectomy. In the approximately 53 samples combined, 4,016,671 unique CDR3 nucleotide sequences were found, encoding 3,000,000 or so unique CDR3 amino acid sequences. Results and caveats for the whole study, not just this receptor: Because no pretreatment tumor biopsies were available, whether clonotypes were present in the tumor at baseline could not be determined. Blood repertoire dynamics were not followed beyond 4 weeks after treatment. Effects of radiation dose or scheduling on the TCR repertoire could not be addressed with the single-armed trial design. In blood, the top tumor clonotypes increased between baseline and 2 weeks post-radiation and then shrank by 4 weeks, which suggests that tumor-resident clones expanded only transiently.

Remarks on this clone: Its target antigen remains unknown. Per-nucleotide qualities are absent, and no much larger clonotype sits a single base away.

The label giving this sample's time point can be read as: blood 4 weeks post-SBRT, at nephrectomy. Reading the label with the study, this specimen's treatment or condition is: 15 Gy SBRT to primary tumor, nephrectomy 4 weeks later. Samples were obtained from a clinical trial, in which 15 Gy stereotactic body radiation therapy was delivered to primary renal cell carcinomas and nephrectomy was performed 4 weeks later. Serial peripheral blood from radiation-treated patients was sampled at baseline, 2 weeks and 4 weeks after SBRT to track tumor-enriched clonotypes. Every patient's renal cell carcinoma showed clear cell pathology. Genomic DNA for TCR sequencing was prepared using the QIAamp DNA Blood Mini Kit (Qiagen). Samples were included in the analyses only if all quality control checks were passed. Following the manufacturer's recommendations, the immunoSEQ kit was used to generate TCR beta libraries from genomic DNA. To prepare libraries, a first multiplex PCR with proprietary primers was run, followed by a second PCR that added unique barcodes, and a bead cleanup was done after each round. Each sample batch included a kit-provided positive control reaction and a negative control reaction. The final libraries underwent checking on an Agilent 4200 TapeStation D1000 ScreenTape, volumetric pooling, and quantification by qPCR. Sequencing was performed on an Illumina NextSeq500 with a MidOutput 150-cycle cartridge, and 156 Read1 and 15 Index1 cycles were run with kit custom primers. The pooled library was loaded at roughly 0.94 pM with an approximately 21% PhiX control spike-in. The published analysis was carried out like this. Vendor-processed data were analyzed in R, and a clonotype was defined as all T cells sharing the same CDR3 nucleotide sequence. For clone abundance analyses, frequencies were normalized to the 10,000 most abundant clones per sample. Before analysis, public T cell clones were removed, and these numbered fewer than five per sample on average. An abundance difference of at least 32-fold between compartments was the criterion for calling clonotypes tumor-enriched or baseline blood-enriched. A beta-binomial differential abundance model was applied to find clonotypes that expanded or contracted between blood time points. Tumor-blood repertoire similarity was measured with the Baroni-Urbani and Buser coefficient, and group comparisons used two-tailed Wilcoxon tests in R. TCRdb obtained this table from immuneACCESS and retained in-frame rearrangements with V and J assigned. These tables miss some clones; where compared with another copy, unresolved V genes account for less than half of the shortfall, and the remainder is unexplained. D and trimming come from the DNA, and the V and J calls and clone size come from that table. In this sample the table shows 140,000 to 150,000 clones, about 88% of which occur a single time. Under 20% of the sample rests with the top ten.

The CDR3, cysteine through phenylalanine, is 14 amino acids long. Here the CDR3 DNA is all that survives: 42 bases in frame from base 1. V drops 0 bases and J drops 8 bases, leaving 13 bases in between. The germline V gene provides CDR1 MNHEY and CDR2 SVGAGI. This receptor was taken from a woman between 45 and 65 years old with renal cell carcinoma. Recombination joined TRBV6-5 with TRBJ1-2; a tentative D match to TRBD1 spans 5 bases. The sample was blood, taken from a patient whose treatment included radiotherapy and nephrectomy. The DNA sequence reads TGTGCCAGCAGTTACTCTGGGGGACCGGGCGGCTACACCTTC. It encodes CASSYSGGPGGYTF.